This T cell receptor (beta chain) was recovered during a study of siplizumab effects on memory and regulatory T cells. Only in-frame clones appear in the TCRdb table, and some are missing; sequencing was by immunoSEQ multiplex PCR. The sample contains approximately 100,000 clones, about 90% of which appear only once. To note about this clone: The antigen is undetermined.

Study outcomes and limitations: The average Treg-derived proportion among mappable alloreactive CD4+ clones was about 70% with siplizumab versus 25% to 30% in controls. Poor capture below about 10^-5 frequency left most alloreactive clones unmapped to unstimulated subsets. Memory cells seemed less diverse than naive T cells, which also seemed major contributors to the alloresponse. The drug siplizumab significantly decreased the alloreactive sequences that could be traced to unstimulated CD4+ memory cells.

The CDR3 extends over 15 amino acids. V was pared by 0 bases and J by 1 base, with 9 bases between. CDR1 and CDR2 (germline): SGHDN, FVKESK. The chain combines TRBV14 with TRBJ1-1; D call uncertain. The sequenced sample was non-Treg CD4+ T cells sorted from blood. This clonotype was obtained from a human donor in good health. Here the CDR3 DNA reads TGTGCCAGCAGCCAAGAGCAGGCACGGAACACTGAAGCTTTCTTT. It yields the protein CASSQEQARNTEAFF.